The next 23 T cell receptor beta chains were all read from a single sample in a study of T-cell reconstitution after alpha-beta-depleted transplantation in children. Preparing the TCRbeta library involved the use of unique molecular identifiers. MiXCR, applied by TCRdb to the PCR reads, yields one record per CDR3 protein. The sample includes some 500,000 distinct CDR3 sequences, 18% of them seen just once. The sequenced sample was PBMCs from the stem cell graft donor, obtained from the stem cell graft. All receptors come from a human donor who donated a stem cell graft to a child with acute lymphoblastic leukemia.

The chain joins TRBV12-3 or TRBV12-4 to TRBJ2-7, with D unclear. The CDR3 consists of 13 residues. Trimming took off 6 bases at V and 3 bases at J, with 12 bases between the two ends. The CDR3 loop is CASRRMVGYEQYF. The CDR3 DNA reads as TGTGCCAGCAGACGAATGGTTGGCTACGAGCAGTACTTC.

This clonotype has only a few counts. This chain links TRBV18 with TRBJ1-6; TRBD1 might be the D (5 bases). V was clipped by 2 bases and J by 7 bases, with 18 bases between them. Germline CDR1 and CDR2: KGHSH and LQKENI. The CDR3 totals 17 residues. This CDR3 is CASSPFTPGRDNSPLHF. The CDR3 bases are TGTGCCAGCTCACCATTTACCCCGGGGAGGGACAATTCACCCCTCCACTTT.

This clonotype has only a few counts. This chain joins TRBV29-1 and TRBJ2-3, with D unclear. CDR3 length equals 12 residues. CDR1 is SQVTM, CDR2 ANQGSEA, per germline. Deletions cut 4 bases from V and 5 bases from J, with 10 bases between. For the CDR3, the DNA is TGCAGCGTTGTGGGTTTGGGAGATACGCAGTATTTT. Residues: CSVVGLGDTQYF.

The table lists this clonotype with a few counts. This chain links TRBV7-9 with TRBJ1-6; D remains ambiguous. V lost 0 bases and J lost 11, with 14 bases in between. There are 15 residues in the CDR3. CDR1 is SEHNR, CDR2 FQNEAQ, per germline (reference sequence). The CDR3: CASSLAPQSLTPLHF. CDR3 bases: TGTGCCAGCAGCTTAGCCCCCCAAAGCTTGACACCCCTCCACTTT. The variable domain in full, completed from reference TRBV7-9 and TRBJ1-6, reads DTGVSQNPRHKITKRGQNVTFRCDPISEHNRLYWYRQTLGQGPEFLTYFQNEAQLEKSRLLSDRFSAERPKGSFSTLEIQRTEQGDSAMYLCASSLAPQSLTPLHFGNGTRLTVT.

This clonotype was recorded a few times. The chain joins TRBV3-1 to TRBJ2-1; 8 bases match TRBD2. This CDR3 spans 14 amino acids. Per the germline V gene, CDR1 is LGHDT and CDR2 is YNNKEL (reference sequence). V lost 4 bases and J lost 10; bases outside the gene matches: 9. The DNA of the CDR3 is TGTGCCAGCAGCCCCGGACTAGCAGGGCTAGAGCAGTTCTTC. Protein: CASSPGLAGLEQFF.

This clonotype was seen a few times. CDR3 residues: CSARSVAGDAAQYF. The CDR3 nucleotides are TGCAGTGCTAGATCAGTAGCGGGAGACGCTGCGCAGTACTTC. The V gene is TRBV20-1, the J gene TRBJ2-7; 9 positions agree with TRBD2. There are 14 residues in the CDR3. Trimming at V came to 2 bases and at J to 9 bases, leaving 11 bases not matched to a gene. Germline CDR1 is DFQATT and CDR2 is SNEGSKA (reference sequence).

This clonotype was recorded a few times. The chain uses TRBV10-3 and TRBJ2-1, with D maybe TRBD1 (5 bases). The CDR3 contains 14 residues. Germline loops: CDR1 ENHRY, CDR2 SYGVKD. The germline V and J ends were trimmed by 2 bases and 6 bases, with 11 bases remaining between them. CDR3 bases: TGTGCCATCAGTGAGAGGGGCCCGAGCAATGAGCAGTTCTTC. Encoded protein: CAISERGPSNEQFF.

The chain links TRBV27 to TRBJ2-5; 9 nucleotides agree with TRBD2. CDR1 MNHEY and CDR2 SMNVEV come from the germline V gene (reference sequence). V shed 3 bases and J 1 base; nucleotides not matched to a gene: 6. The CDR3 covers 16 residues. The CDR3 sequence is CASSLRGLAFQETQYF. For the CDR3, the DNA is TGTGCCAGCAGTTTGAGAGGACTAGCGTTCCAAGAGACCCAGTACTTC.

This clonotype came up a few times. J is TRBJ2-1 and V is TRBV3-1; 12 positions agree with TRBD2. The junction had 21 bases not matched to a gene; V was cut back by 2 bases and J by 7 bases. CDR3 size: 21 residues. Germline loops: CDR1 LGHDT, CDR2 YNNKEL (reference sequence). Written as DNA, the CDR3 is TGTGCCAGCAGCCAACCCGGGTCACCCTCTCTAGCGGGAGGGGTGGTAAATGAGCAGTTCTTC. Its protein is CASSQPGSPSLAGGVVNEQFF.

This clonotype was observed a handful of times. This sequence joins TRBV5-1 and TRBJ2-5; no clear D gene. This CDR3 has 13 amino acids. Germline CDR1 reads SGHRS; CDR2 reads YFSETQ. Trimming cost V 4 bases and J 2 bases, with 9 bases left between them. This CDR3 reads CASSIWDQETQYF. The CDR3, as DNA: TGCGCCAGCAGCATCTGGGATCAAGAGACCCAGTACTTC.

This clonotype has a count of ten or more. The CDR3 region has the DNA TGCGCCAGCAGCTTTAGGTACTCTGGGGCCAACGTCCTGACTTTC. This encodes CASSFRYSGANVLTF. V is TRBV5-1 and J is TRBJ2-6; D is ambiguous. The CDR3 contains 15 residues. Trimming took off 2 bases at V and 0 bases at J, with 6 bases between the two ends. CDR1 is SGHRS, CDR2 YFSETQ, per germline.

This clonotype was counted ten times or more. V usage is TRBV5-1 and J usage is TRBJ2-3; D gene unclear. Trimming removed 3 bases from V and 5 bases from J, with 25 bases in between. This CDR3 is built from 18 residues. In germline, CDR1 is SGHRS, CDR2 YFSETQ. CDR3 coding DNA: TGCGCCAGCAGCTCCTACCCCTTGGTCCAGCGACTTAGAGATACGCAGTATTTT. This gives the protein CASSSYPLVQRLRDTQYF.

This clonotype was seen only a few times. This chain joins TRBV4-2 and TRBJ2-2; 7 bases align to TRBD2. This CDR3 has 17 amino acids. Germline trimming cut 1 base from V and 5 bases from J; bases unmatched to any gene: 10. Germline loops: CDR1 LGHNA, CDR2 YNFKEQ. CDR3 DNA: TGTGCCAGCAGCCAAGTCGGGAGGCTAGAAGGTACCGGGGAGCTGTTTTTT. Protein: CASSQVGRLEGTGELFF.

V is TRBV6-2 or TRBV6-3 and J is TRBJ2-7; no reliable D call. Germline V gene lookup returns CDR1 MNHEY and CDR2 SVGEGT. This CDR3 has 14 residues. V lost 8 bases and J 1 base, leaving 15 bases between the germline ends. The CDR3 spells CASGETRSSYEQYF. CDR3 DNA sequence: TGTGCCAGCGGAGAGACCCGTTCGTCCTACGAGCAGTACTTC.

This clonotype has only a few counts. V usage is TRBV29-1 and J usage is TRBJ1-2; possibly TRBD1 for D (6 bases). V lost 3 bases to trimming and J lost 1 base, with 9 bases between them. Germline CDR1 reads SQVTM; CDR2 reads ANQGSEA. CDR3 length: 13 amino acids. The CDR3 spells CSVEDRLNYGYTF. The CDR3 bases are TGCAGCGTTGAGGACAGACTTAACTATGGCTACACCTTC. Supplemented by reference TRBV29-1 and TRBJ1-2, the full variable domain reads SAVISQKPSRDICQRGTSLTIQCQVDSQVTMMFWYRQQPGQSLTLIATANQGSEATYESGFVIDKFPISRPNLTFSTLTVSNMSPEDSSIYLCSVEDRLNYGYTFGSGTRLTVV.

In its sample, this clonotype was seen a few times. The chain uses TRBV9 and TRBJ2-7; D remains ambiguous. Germline-derived CDR1 and CDR2 are SGDLS and YYNGEE. The CDR3 has 15 residues. V lost 3 bases, J lost 3 bases, and 16 bases lay in between. The CDR3 loop reads CASSAAASSLYEQYF. CDR3 coding DNA: TGTGCCAGCAGCGCCGCAGCTTCGTCCCTCTACGAGCAGTACTTC.

The rearrangement joins TRBV28 to TRBJ1-5; maybe TRBD1 (5 bases). CDR1 is MDHEN and CDR2 is SYDVKM in the germline V gene. The CDR3 contains 14 residues. V was clipped by 10 bases and J by 3 bases, with 16 bases between them. The CDR3: CATHARQNNQPQHF. CDR3 DNA sequence: TGTGCCACCCACGCCAGACAGAACAATCAGCCCCAGCATTTT.

This clonotype occurred a few times. The chain couples TRBV6-5 to TRBJ2-7; no definite D call. The V and J ends lost 3 bases and 0 bases respectively, with 15 bases between them. The length of the CDR3 is 16 residues. Germline CDR1 MNHEY, CDR2 SVGAGI. The CDR3 coding sequence is TGTGCCAGCAGTTATTATCAGGAGACCTTCTCCTACGAGCAGTACTTC. Its protein product is CASSYYQETFSYEQYF.

The chain has TRBV6-1 and TRBJ2-3, with D perhaps matching TRBD1 (6 bases). Germline V CDR1 and CDR2: MNHNS, SASEGT. The length of the CDR3 is 16 residues. Between the trimmed V and J ends, which lost 5 bases and 4 bases, there was a span of 19 bases. The CDR3 sequence is CASSRLWGLSPDTQYF. DNA of the CDR3: TGTGCCAGCAGTCGCCTGTGGGGGCTTAGTCCAGATACGCAGTATTTT.

This clonotype was seen a few times. This chain links TRBV5-5 with TRBJ1-2; possible D gene TRBD1, 6 bases. The CDR3 runs 14 residues. Per germline, CDR1 SGHKS and CDR2 YYEKEE (reference sequence). V shed 4 bases and J shed 0 bases, with 10 bases lying between them. In nucleotides, the CDR3 is TGTGCCAGCAGCCTGACAGGAACTAACTATGGCTACACCTTC. Protein: CASSLTGTNYGYTF.

This clonotype was found a few times. The chain recombines TRBV10-3 with TRBJ2-3; D unclear. From germline, CDR1 is ENHRY and CDR2 SYGVKD. CDR3 size: 13 residues. V lost 0 bases to trimming and J lost 10 bases, with 11 bases between them. CDR3 protein: CAISESDKVAQYF. In DNA form, the CDR3 reads TGTGCCATCAGTGAGTCGGATAAGGTGGCGCAGTATTTT.

This clonotype was detected only a few times. V and J are TRBV24-1 and TRBJ1-2, with D tentatively TRBD1 (5 bases). The V gene's germline CDR1 is KGHDR and CDR2 SFDVKD. CDR3 length: 13 amino acids. Trimming left V 3 bases short and J 7 bases short, with 11 bases between. The CDR3 protein is CATSDGWGFGYTF. Here the CDR3 DNA reads TGTGCCACCAGTGATGGTTGGGGGTTTGGCTACACCTTC.

This clonotype has more than one count but fewer than ten. The DNA of the CDR3 is TGTGCCAGCAGCTGGGATCCGGTCGAGCAGTACTTC. Residues: CASSWDPVEQYF. The chain couples TRBV7-9 to TRBJ2-7; D is uncertain. CDR3 size: 12 residues. Between the trimmed V and J ends, which lost 4 bases and 6 bases, there was a span of 10 bases. Germline CDR1 reads SEHNR; CDR2 reads FQNEAQ (reference sequence).